One and the same sample provided the 2 T cell receptor beta chains below, sequenced in a study of blood T cell repertoires in COVID-19. The data were produced by immunoSEQ multiplex PCR, yet TCRdb's version contains in-frame clones alone and is incomplete. This table has roughly 200,000 clones, about four fifths appearing once. Sequencing was done on a sample of peripheral blood. The receptor set was obtained from a woman aged 70-85 years with active or convalescent COVID-19.

The gene calls are TRBV6-5 and TRBJ2-7; D call uncertain. CDR1 and CDR2 (germline): MNHEY, SVGAGI. The V and J ends lost 0 bases and 2 bases respectively, with 14 bases between them. The CDR3 loop spans 16 amino acids. The CDR3 region is CASSYSTPRLTYEQYF. CDR3 coding DNA: TGTGCCAGCAGTTACTCGACCCCCAGACTTACCTACGAGCAGTACTTC.

The chain couples TRBV24-1 to TRBJ1-5; TRBD1 matches at 9 bases. The V and J ends lost 4 bases and 4 bases, in that order; junction bases with no gene match: 4. The CDR3 runs 15 residues. Germline CDR1 reads KGHDR; CDR2 reads SFDVKD. This chain's CDR3 is CATSEGGTGNQPQHF. The CDR3 DNA is TGTGCCACCAGTGAGGGCGGGACAGGGAATCAGCCCCAGCATTTT.